A single sample is the source of the 18 T cell receptor beta chains below, sequenced in a study of cytomegalovirus exposure and HLA in healthy donors. PCR amplification relied on 60 Vbeta primers (plus 13 Jbeta primers). This table comes from immunoSEQ multiplex PCR, and its TCRdb copy is limited to in-frame clones, with some not included. Here the sample spans roughly 200,000 clones, 9.5% being singletons. The sequenced material came from PBMCs. The source is a woman aged 25 to 45 in good health and CMV-seropositive.

The gene calls are TRBV25-1 and TRBJ2-1; TRBD2 matches at 13 bases. Germline CDR1 and CDR2: MGHDK and SYGVNS. This CDR3 region has 15 residues. V trimming: 5 bases; J trimming: 9 bases; junction bases outside the gene matches: 7. DNA for the CDR3: TGTGCCAGCAGTTTCCGGACTAGCGGGAGTGGTGAGCAGTTCTTC. This translates into CASSFRTSGSGEQFF.

This clone has only a few counts. This sequence joins TRBV7-8 and TRBJ1-1; a weak D match, TRBD1 (6 bases). CDR3 size: 12 residues. Germline V gives CDR1 SGHVS, CDR2 FQNEAQ. Trimming removed 1 base at V and 11 bases at J, with 11 bases between. Here the CDR3 DNA reads TGTGCCAGCAGCTTAGGAAGGGGGGGGGCTTTCTTT. This codes for CASSLGRGGAFF. The full variable domain, rest sourced from reference TRBV7-8 and TRBJ1-1, is GAGVSQSPRYKVAKRGQDVALRCDPISGHVSLFWYQQALGQGPEFLTYFQNEAQLDKSGLPSDRFFAERPEGSVSTLKIQRTQQEDSAVYLCASSLGRGGAFFGQGTRLTVV.

The chain carries TRBV13 and TRBJ2-1; 8 bases line up with TRBD1. Germline V gene sequence: CDR1 PRHDT, CDR2 FYEKMQ (reference sequence). J lost 7 bases, V lost 3 bases, and 8 bases had no gene match. This CDR3 has 15 amino acids. CDR3 nucleotides: TGTGCCAGCAGCTTTCCGGGACAGGTTAAAAATGAGCAGTTCTTC. Protein product: CASSFPGQVKNEQFF.

A few counts support this clone. The CDR3: CASSLGRSSGNTIYF. The DNA of the CDR3 is TGTGCCAGCAGCTTAGGTCGGAGCTCTGGAAACACCATATATTTT. The chain carries TRBV7-8 and TRBJ1-3; no reliable D call. Germline lookup yields CDR1 SGHVS and CDR2 FQNEAQ. The CDR3 spans 15 residues. Trimming shortened V by 1 base and J by 0 bases, and 7 bases separated the two germline ends.

V usage is TRBV29-1 and J usage is TRBJ2-1; 9 bases align to TRBD1. J gave up 6 bases and V 6 bases, and 3 bases lay outside the gene matches. Germline CDR1 is SQVTM and CDR2 is ANQGSEA. The CDR3 has 12 amino acids. The CDR3 here is CSVGTGSNEQFF. CDR3 coding DNA: TGCAGCGTCGGGACAGGGAGCAATGAGCAGTTCTTC.

In its sample, this clone was seen a few times. This chain joins TRBV2 and TRBJ1-1, with 7 bases fitting TRBD1. V dropped 7 bases and J dropped 3; count of bases not matched to a gene: 14. CDR3 length: 16 amino acids. Germline CDR1 reads SNHLY; CDR2 reads FYNNEI. In DNA, the CDR3 is TGTGCCAGCACCCCCAAAAGAGCTACAGGGGACACTGAAGCTTTCTTT. It translates to CASTPKRATGDTEAFF.

V and J are TRBV2 and TRBJ1-4; the match to TRBD1 covers 8 bases. Germline V lookup: CDR1 SNHLY, CDR2 FYNNEI. Unmatched junction bases numbered 8, after V lost 6 bases and J lost 5 bases. CDR3 size: 15 residues. The chain's CDR3 is CASRDARTGNEKLFF. As DNA, the CDR3 is TGTGCCAGCAGGGATGCCCGGACAGGGAATGAAAAACTGTTTTTT.

This clone was counted between two and nine times. As DNA, the CDR3 is TGTGCCAGCAGCGTAGGACGACTAGCGGGAGGGAGGGCCAAAAACATTCAGTACTTC. Protein product: CASSVGRLAGGRAKNIQYF. V and J are TRBV9 and TRBJ2-4; TRBD2 matches 14 bases. Germline V gene lookup returns CDR1 SGDLS and CDR2 YYNGEE. The CDR3 consists of 19 residues. J lost 1 base, V lost 0 bases, and 6 bases had no gene match.

This clone turned up a few times. The chain has TRBV4-1 and TRBJ2-7; perhaps TRBD1 as D (6 bases). The germline CDR1 and CDR2 sequences are MGHRA and YSYEKL. CDR3 length: 15 amino acids. Trimming left V 0 bases short and J 3 bases short, with 12 bases between. The CDR3 protein is CASSQEPLRGYEQYF. CDR3 bases: TGCGCCAGCAGCCAAGAGCCTCTCAGGGGCTACGAGCAGTACTTC.

CDR3 residues: CASSLVRAGDTEAFF. The CDR3 DNA sequence: TGTGCCAGCAGCTTGGTAAGAGCAGGGGACACTGAAGCTTTCTTT. This chain uses TRBV5-5 with TRBJ1-1, with D perhaps matching TRBD1 (6 bases). Germline loops: CDR1 SGHKS, CDR2 YYEKEE (reference sequence). V lost 0 bases and J lost 3, with 12 bases in between. This CDR3 is 15 amino acids long.

A few counts support this clone. The chain joins TRBV29-1 to TRBJ2-7; 8 bases fit TRBD1. CDR3 size: 12 residues. Trimming removed 7 bases from V and 4 bases from J; junction bases left unmatched: 6. Germline V lookup: CDR1 SQVTM, CDR2 ANQGSEA. The CDR3 DNA follows: TGCAGCGCAGGGGGCGCGATGTACGAGCAGTACTTC. Translation: CSAGGAMYEQYF.

The rearrangement uses TRBV19 and TRBJ2-1, with D unresolved. Deletions cut 4 bases from V and 4 bases from J, with 5 bases between. In germline, CDR1 is LNHDA, CDR2 SQIVND (reference sequence). The CDR3 length is 12 residues. Here the CDR3 reads CASSRLYNEQFF. CDR3 coding DNA: TGTGCCAGTAGTAGACTGTACAATGAGCAGTTCTTC.

This clone has a handful of counts. The chain is built from TRBV6-6 and TRBJ1-5; no reliable D call. CDR3 length equals 12 residues. Per germline, CDR1 MNHNY and CDR2 SVGAGI (reference sequence). V dropped 2 bases and J dropped 7 bases, with 6 bases sitting between them. CDR3 sequence: CASSYLGQPQHF. CDR3 bases: TGTGCCAGCAGTTACCTGGGCCAGCCCCAGCATTTT.

In this sample, this clone turned up a few times. The V and J genes are TRBV6-5 and TRBJ1-2, with D possibly being TRBD1 (5 bases). In germline, CDR1 is MNHEY, CDR2 SVGAGI. The CDR3 is made up of 13 amino acids. Trimming pared 2 bases from V and 6 bases from J, leaving 10 bases between. The CDR3 DNA is TGTGCCAGCAGTTACCAGGGAGGCAATGGCTACACCTTC. Translated, it gives CASSYQGGNGYTF.

The chain links TRBV5-1 to TRBJ2-3, with TRBD2 matching over 7 bases. The ends lost 0 bases at V and 5 bases at J; junction bases unmatched: 6. The CDR3 is 15 amino acids. CDR1 SGHRS and CDR2 YFSETQ come from the germline V gene. The CDR3 here is CASSLEGGSVDTQYF. In nucleotides, the CDR3 is TGCGCCAGCAGCTTGGAGGGCGGGAGCGTAGATACGCAGTATTTT. Filled out from reference TRBV5-1 and TRBJ2-3, the complete variable domain reads KAGVTQTPRYLIKTRGQQVTLSCSPISGHRSVSWYQQTPGQGLQFLFEYFSETQRNKGNFPGRFSGRQFSNSRSEMNVSTLELGDSALYLCASSLEGGSVDTQYFGPGTRLTVL.

This clone has just a few counts. The V call is TRBV5-4, the J call TRBJ2-7; D ambiguous. V was trimmed by 9 bases and J by 1 base, leaving 14 bases between them. This CDR3 is built from 13 residues. CDR1 and CDR2 (germline): SGHNT, YYREEE (reference sequence). CDR3 DNA sequence: TGTGCCACGCGCACGGGTGCTTCCTACGAGCAGTACTTC. It translates to CATRTGASYEQYF.

This chain uses TRBV2 with TRBJ1-1; TRBD1 might be the D (5 bases). This CDR3 has 14 residues. Trimming removed 3 bases from V and 1 base from J, with 9 bases in between. Germline values: CDR1 SNHLY, CDR2 FYNNEI. The CDR3 protein is CASSEWGPNTEAFF. The CDR3 coding sequence is TGTGCCAGCAGTGAGTGGGGCCCGAACACTGAAGCTTTCTTT.

The V and J genes are TRBV7-3 and TRBJ1-3; D may be TRBD1 (5 bases). Trimming pared 3 bases from V and 9 bases from J, leaving 15 bases between. Germline V lookup: CDR1 SGHTA, CDR2 FQGTGA. This CDR3 has 14 amino acids. CDR3 sequence: CASSLARDTATIYF. CDR3 sequence (DNA): TGTGCCAGCAGCTTGGCCAGGGATACGGCCACCATATATTTT.